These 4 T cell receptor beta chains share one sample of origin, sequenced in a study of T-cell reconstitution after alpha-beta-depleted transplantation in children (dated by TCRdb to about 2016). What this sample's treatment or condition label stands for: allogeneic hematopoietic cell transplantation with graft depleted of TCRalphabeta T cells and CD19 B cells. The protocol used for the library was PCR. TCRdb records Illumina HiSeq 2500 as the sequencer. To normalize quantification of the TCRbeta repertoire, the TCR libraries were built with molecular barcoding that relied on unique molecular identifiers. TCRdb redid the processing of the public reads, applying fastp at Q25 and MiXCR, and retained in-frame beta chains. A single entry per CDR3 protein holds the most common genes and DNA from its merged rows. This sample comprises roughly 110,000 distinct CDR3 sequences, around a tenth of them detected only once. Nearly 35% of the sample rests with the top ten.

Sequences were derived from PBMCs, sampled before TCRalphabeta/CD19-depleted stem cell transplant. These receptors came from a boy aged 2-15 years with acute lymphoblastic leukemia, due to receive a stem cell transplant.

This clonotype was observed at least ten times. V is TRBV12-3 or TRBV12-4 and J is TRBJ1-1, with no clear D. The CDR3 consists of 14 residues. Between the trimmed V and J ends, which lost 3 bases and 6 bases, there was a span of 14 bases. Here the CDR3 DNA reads TGTGCCAGCAGTTTCGTACTTTTGGGATCTGAAGCTTTCTTT. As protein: CASSFVLLGSEAFF.

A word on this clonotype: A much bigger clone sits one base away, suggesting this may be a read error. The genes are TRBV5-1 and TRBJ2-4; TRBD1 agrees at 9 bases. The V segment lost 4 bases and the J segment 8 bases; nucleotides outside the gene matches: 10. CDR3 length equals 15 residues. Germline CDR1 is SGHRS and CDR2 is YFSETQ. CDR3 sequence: CASSTGTGMEDIQYF. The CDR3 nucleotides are TGCGCCAGCAGCACTGGGACAGGGATGGAGGACATTCAGTACTTC.

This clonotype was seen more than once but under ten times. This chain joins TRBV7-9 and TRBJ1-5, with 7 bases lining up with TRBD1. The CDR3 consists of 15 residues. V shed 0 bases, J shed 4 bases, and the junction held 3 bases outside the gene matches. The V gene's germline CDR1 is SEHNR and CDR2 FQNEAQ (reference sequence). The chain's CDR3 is CASSLAGDSNQPQHF. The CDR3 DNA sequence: TGTGCCAGCAGCTTAGCGGGGGACAGTAATCAGCCCCAGCATTTT.

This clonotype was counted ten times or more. DNA for the CDR3: TGCGCCAGCAGCTTTGCGGCCAGGGTGGGGTCCTACGAGCAGTACTTC. This sequence encodes CASSFAARVGSYEQYF. The chain links TRBV5-1 to TRBJ2-7; TRBD1 is a possible D gene (5 bases). This CDR3 spans 16 amino acids. Germline loops: CDR1 SGHRS, CDR2 YFSETQ. Trimming took 2 bases from V and 1 from J, leaving 16 bases between them.